This T cell receptor (beta chain) derives from a study of blood T cell repertoires in COVID-19. This clone came up a few times. Sequencing used immunoSEQ multiplex PCR; TCRdb keeps in-frame clones, though not all of them. The table records about 400,000 clones, about 88% of them present only once. V lost 4 bases and J 5 bases, leaving 18 bases between the germline ends. The CDR3 sequence is 15 residues long. Germline V gene data show CDR1 as SNHLY and CDR2 as FYNNEI. Material: PBMCs or T cells enriched from blood (not recorded which). The receptor was derived from a young woman who had recovered from COVID-19. This rearrangement joins TRBV2 to TRBJ2-7, with a tentative D call TRBD2 (5 bases). The CDR3 DNA reads TGTGCCAGCAGTGTAACGAGGGAGATTCCCCACGAGCAGTACTTC. Amino acid sequence: CASSVTREIPHEQYF.